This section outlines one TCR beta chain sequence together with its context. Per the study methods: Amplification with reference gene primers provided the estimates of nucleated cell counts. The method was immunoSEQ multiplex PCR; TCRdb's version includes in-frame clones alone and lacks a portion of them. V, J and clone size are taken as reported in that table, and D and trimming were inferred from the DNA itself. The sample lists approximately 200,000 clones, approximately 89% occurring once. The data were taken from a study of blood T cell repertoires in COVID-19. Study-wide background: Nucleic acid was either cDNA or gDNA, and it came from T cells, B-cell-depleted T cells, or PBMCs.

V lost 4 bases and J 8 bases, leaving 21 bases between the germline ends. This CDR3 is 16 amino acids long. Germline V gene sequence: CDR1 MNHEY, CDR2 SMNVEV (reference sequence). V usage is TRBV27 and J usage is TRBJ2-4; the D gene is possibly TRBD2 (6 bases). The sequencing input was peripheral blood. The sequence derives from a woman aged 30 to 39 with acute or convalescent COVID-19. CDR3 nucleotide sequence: TGTGCCAGCAGTTCATTTTATTCGAAGGGCGGGGACATTCAGTACTTC. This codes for CASSSFYSKGGDIQYF.